In this sample, the clone carrying this TCR beta chain turned up a few times. The antigen is unknown. The sample originates from a study of T cell repertoires in cytomegalovirus infection. Study in general: The study used recently identified HLA-C-restricted and well-studied HLA-B-restricted CMV epitopes. Indicated by public TCR beta signatures were CMV infection and matching HLA type.

TCRdb re-called the reads with MiXCR, one entry per CDR3 protein. Of approximately 590,000 distinct CDR3 sequences listed, roughly 42% are singletons. General study findings and limits: Carriers of CMV and the relevant HLA type were discriminated by public TCR beta frequency.

The sample in question was cultured PBMCs, obtained from culture after CMV antigen stimulation. The clonotype originates from a human donor in good health (CMV status not recorded). Some clones in this sample may be carry-over from other donors' samples.

CDR3 sequence: CASSLVRGSRQFF. The CDR3 bases are TGTGCCAGCAGCTTGGTGAGGGGGAGCCGGCAGTTCTTC. The rearrangement joins TRBV7-2 to TRBJ2-1; the D gene is possibly TRBD1 (6 bases). CDR3 length equals 13 residues. The germline gives CDR1 SGHTA, CDR2 FQGNSA. Trimming left V 3 bases short and J 12 bases short, with 15 bases between. The full variable domain, rest sourced from reference TRBV7-2 and TRBJ2-1, is GAGVSQSPSNKVTEKGKDVELRCDPISGHTALYWYRQSLGQGLEFLIYFQGNSAPDKSGLPSDRFSAERTGGSVSTLTIQRTQQEDSAVYLCASSLVRGSRQFFGPGTRLTVL.